This T cell receptor (beta chain) was obtained from a study of response to subunit inactivated influenza vaccine. Study results and caveats: Authors suggested seasonal influenza vaccinations each recruit few new T cells.

Germline CDR1 ENHRY, CDR2 SYGVKD. V dropped 5 bases and J dropped 5; count of bases not matched to a gene: 11. This CDR3 has 17 residues. TCRdb processed the RT-PCR reads anew with MiXCR; each CDR3 protein has one entry. Of approximately 290,000 distinct CDR3 sequences detected, 20% to 25% appear once; the ten largest clones hold 9% to 12%. This clonotype was counted a few times. Its specificity is unknown. This material consisted of PBMCs from blood, taken about 20 months after vaccination. The receptor comes from a man between 50 and 69 years old who received an inactivated influenza vaccine. This chain uses TRBV10-3 with TRBJ2-2; 10 bases map to TRBD2. The CDR3 nucleotides read TGTGCCATCAGTCACTTTGGACTAGCGGACCTTACCGGGGAGCTGTTTTTT. The encoded protein is CAISHFGLADLTGELFF.